This T cell receptor beta chain was identified in a study of T-cell reconstitution after alpha-beta-depleted transplantation in children. The CDR3 loop spans 12 amino acids. Deletions cut 6 bases from V and 5 bases from J, with 10 bases between. Preparation of the TCRbeta library was carried out with unique molecular identifiers. MiXCR, applied by TCRdb to the PCR reads, yields one record per CDR3 protein. The sample has around 600,000 distinct CDR3 sequences, under 30% seen once. This clonotype appeared many times. This material consisted of PBMCs, mostly from graft donor cells, taken 360 days after TCRalphabeta/CD19-depleted stem cell transplant. This TCR came from a boy less than two years old who had a stem cell transplant for acute myeloid leukemia, so the T cells may come from the graft donor. The chain combines TRBV12-3 or TRBV12-4 with TRBJ1-1; D remains ambiguous. CDR3 DNA: TGTGCCAGCAGCTCCGGGTGGACTGAAGCTTTCTTT. As protein: CASSSGWTEAFF.